A single sample is the source of the 25 T cell receptor beta chains below, sequenced in a study of beta chain features in type 1 diabetes. General study results and limits: A moderate, significant TCRB CDR3 shortening appeared in type 1 diabetes across four CD4+ subsets.

TCRB transcripts that were expressed got sequenced, as all of the isolated RNA had been reverse transcribed. Profiled with immunoSEQ multiplex PCR; TCRdb holds only in-frame clones, not every one. Among 250,000 to 300,000 clones listed, approximately 25% were seen once. These receptors lack a known antigen. Sequencing was performed on naive CD4+ T cells from blood. All receptors derive from a woman aged 25 to 39 with type 1 diabetes.

This clone turned up a few times. The chain joins TRBV4-2 to TRBJ2-7, with 11 positions matching TRBD1. The CDR3 sequence is 15 residues long. CDR1 is LGHNA, CDR2 YNFKEQ, per germline. V trimming: 4 bases; J trimming: 7 bases; junction bases outside the gene matches: 9. CDR3 protein: CASSPAGQGAKEQYF. CDR3 nucleotides: TGTGCCAGCAGCCCAGCAGGACAGGGGGCGAAGGAGCAGTACTTC.

The genes are TRBV18 and TRBJ2-7; D not certain. V was cut by 0 bases and J by 4 bases, with 7 bases left in between. The V gene's germline CDR1 is KGHSH and CDR2 LQKENI. The CDR3 runs to 13 residues. Here the CDR3 reads CASSPPVSYEQYF. As DNA, the CDR3 is TGTGCCAGCTCACCACCCGTCAGTTACGAGCAGTACTTC.

This chain connects TRBV6-6 to TRBJ2-7; 11 bases are a match to TRBD2. After removal of 6 bases from V and 5 bases from J, the junction contained 3 bases not matched to a gene. CDR3 length: 13 residues. Germline CDR1 reads MNHNY; CDR2 reads SVGAGI (reference sequence). This CDR3 is CASRQLAGDEQYF. CDR3 nucleotides: TGTGCCAGCAGACAACTAGCGGGAGACGAGCAGTACTTC.

This clone has a handful of counts. The chain couples TRBV18 to TRBJ2-1; the D gene is possibly TRBD2 (6 bases). V was clipped by 2 bases and J by 7 bases, with 15 bases between them. This CDR3 comprises 15 residues. The germline V gene has CDR1 KGHSH and CDR2 LQKENI. In nucleotides, the CDR3 is TGTGCCAGCTCACCAGAGGACGGGGGATTGAATGAGCAGTTCTTC. As protein: CASSPEDGGLNEQFF. The full variable domain, in which reference TRBV18 and TRBJ2-1 provide the parts outside the CDR3, is NAGVMQNPRHLVRRRGQEARLRCSPMKGHSHVYWYRQLPEEGLKFMVYLQKENIIDESGMPKERFSAEFPKEGPSILRIQQVVRGDSAAYFCASSPEDGGLNEQFFGPGTRLTVL.

The chain links TRBV30 to TRBJ2-1, with 12 bases matching TRBD2. Germline-derived CDR1 and CDR2 are GTSNPN and SVGIG (reference sequence). V trimming: 2 bases; J trimming: 5 bases; junction bases outside the gene matches: 7. This CDR3 spans 16 amino acids. CDR3 in amino acids: CAWSRSRTSGDNEQFF. DNA of the CDR3: TGTGCCTGGAGTAGATCTAGGACTAGCGGGGACAATGAGCAGTTCTTC.

This clone was counted a few times. CDR3 coding DNA: TGCGCCAGCAGCCAAGAAGCGGTACCTAGCACAGATACGCAGTATTTT. It translates to CASSQEAVPSTDTQYF. The rearrangement links TRBV4-1 to TRBJ2-3; D possibly corresponds to TRBD2 (5 bases). V was pared by 0 bases and J by 0 bases, with 10 bases between. Germline CDR1 is MGHRA and CDR2 is YSYEKL. The CDR3 sequence is 16 residues long.

The rearrangement links TRBV28 to TRBJ1-4; D possibly corresponds to TRBD1 (5 bases). V was cut by 3 bases and J by 7 bases, with 12 bases left in between. The CDR3 spans 14 residues. Germline V gene data show CDR1 as MDHEN and CDR2 as SYDVKM. The CDR3 DNA reads as TGTGCCAGCAGTTTGGGCAGGGTTGTTGAAAAACTGTTTTTT. This translates into CASSLGRVVEKLFF.

This chain uses TRBV29-1 with TRBJ2-2, with D possibly TRBD1 on 5 matching bases. This CDR3 spans 15 amino acids. V shed 0 bases and J shed 5 bases, with 13 bases lying between them. Germline loops: CDR1 SQVTM, CDR2 ANQGSEA. DNA of the CDR3: TGCAGCGTTGAAGATCCCGACAGTCAGACCGGGGAGCTGTTTTTT. Protein product: CSVEDPDSQTGELFF.

This clone was picked up a small number of times. The chain links TRBV11-2 to TRBJ2-7, with 9 bases that match TRBD1. In germline, CDR1 is SGHAT, CDR2 FQNNGV. The V gene end was trimmed by 5 bases and the J gene end by 3 bases; junction bases not matched to a gene: 5. The CDR3 sequence is 14 residues long. In nucleotides, the CDR3 is TGTGCCAGCAGCGGACAGGGGATTCTCTACGAGCAGTACTTC. Translation gives CASSGQGILYEQYF.

This clone was detected a few times. The V and J genes are TRBV29-1 and TRBJ2-3, with a weak D call TRBD2 (5 bases). Germline V gives CDR1 SQVTM, CDR2 ANQGSEA. Between the trimmed V and J ends, which lost 2 bases and 4 bases, there was a span of 7 bases. The CDR3 covers 12 residues. The CDR3 DNA reads TGCAGCGTTGAAAGAGGGCCAGATACGCAGTATTTT. Translated, it gives CSVERGPDTQYF.

The chain recombines TRBV29-1 with TRBJ1-1; TRBD1 aligns across 7 bases. This CDR3 is built from 11 residues. Germline lookup yields CDR1 SQVTM and CDR2 ANQGSEA. The V gene end was trimmed by 7 bases and the J gene end by 8 bases; junction bases not matched to a gene: 7. The CDR3 protein is CSGENRGEAFF. CDR3 sequence (DNA): TGCAGCGGGGAAAACAGGGGCGAAGCTTTCTTT.

The gene calls are TRBV5-1 and TRBJ2-1; unclear D gene. V was trimmed by 0 bases and J by 2 bases, leaving 9 bases between them. The CDR3 covers 15 residues. Germline V lookup: CDR1 SGHRS, CDR2 YFSETQ. CDR3 sequence: CASSLVVLAYNEQFF. In DNA, the CDR3 is TGCGCCAGCAGCTTGGTGGTCCTAGCCTACAATGAGCAGTTCTTC.

The V call is TRBV6-6, the J call TRBJ2-5; weak D call: TRBD1 (5 bases). The V gene lost 6 bases and the J gene lost 4 bases, with 9 bases spanning the gap. Germline V gene data show CDR1 as MNHNY and CDR2 as SVGAGI (reference sequence). The CDR3 runs 12 residues. The chain's CDR3 is CASSPGRETQYF. Here the CDR3 DNA reads TGTGCCAGCAGCCCAGGGCGAGAGACCCAGTACTTC.

The chain carries TRBV7-3 and TRBJ1-2; 9 nucleotides agree with TRBD1. V gave up 5 bases and J gave up 2 bases; unmatched junction bases: 6. Germline assignment: CDR1 SGHTA and CDR2 FQGTGA. The CDR3 has 15 residues. CDR3 bases: TGTGCCAGCAGCCAGGCGACAGGGGGGAACTATGGCTACACCTTC. Translation gives CASSQATGGNYGYTF.

V usage is TRBV6-5 and J usage is TRBJ1-2, with D maybe TRBD1 (5 bases). With 2 bases removed from V and 8 bases from J, the gap between germline ends came to 6 bases. This CDR3 region has 11 residues. Germline lookup yields CDR1 MNHEY and CDR2 SVGAGI. CDR3 sequence reads: CASSYRGGYTF. The CDR3 nucleotides are TGTGCCAGCAGTTACAGGGGCGGCTACACCTTC.

The chain is built from TRBV7-9 and TRBJ1-1, with 8 bases matching TRBD1. CDR1 is SEHNR and CDR2 is FQNEAQ in the germline V gene (reference sequence). This CDR3 region has 14 residues. J lost 5 bases, V lost 2 bases, and 4 bases had no gene match. This CDR3 reads CASSLLRGHTEAFF. CDR3 DNA sequence: TGTGCCAGCAGCTTACTCAGGGGGCATACTGAAGCTTTCTTT.

A few counts support this clone. CDR3 sequence: CSVGRRGTGELFF. The CDR3 DNA sequence: TGCAGCGTTGGTAGAAGGGGCACCGGGGAGCTGTTTTTT. The gene calls are TRBV29-1 and TRBJ2-2, with a tentative D call TRBD1 (5 bases). The CDR3 extends over 13 amino acids. Germline V gene lookup returns CDR1 SQVTM and CDR2 ANQGSEA. Trimming took 4 bases from V and 4 from J, leaving 10 bases between them.

The chain recombines TRBV29-1 with TRBJ2-1, with 12 bases that match TRBD2. Germline V gene data show CDR1 as SQVTM and CDR2 as ANQGSEA. J lost 11 bases, V lost 6 bases, and 11 bases had no gene match. CDR3 length: 14 residues. CDR3: CSVVGLAGWSKQFF. The CDR3 nucleotides read TGCAGCGTAGTAGGACTAGCGGGATGGAGTAAGCAGTTCTTC.

The chain recombines TRBV5-4 with TRBJ2-1; 8 positions match TRBD2. The CDR3 runs 16 residues. The germline V gene has CDR1 SGHNT and CDR2 YYREEE (reference sequence). The ends lost 0 bases at V and 5 bases at J; junction bases unmatched: 7. In DNA form, the CDR3 reads TGTGCCAGCAGCTTGGGGGCAGCGGGAGCCCACAATGAGCAGTTCTTC. Protein sequence: CASSLGAAGAHNEQFF.

V and J are TRBV7-9 and TRBJ2-1, with 8 positions matching TRBD2. The V and J ends lost 9 bases and 9 bases, in that order; junction bases with no gene match: 10. Germline lookup yields CDR1 SEHNR and CDR2 FQNEAQ (reference sequence). The CDR3 has 13 amino acids. Here the CDR3 DNA reads TGTGCCAGGGCGATCAGCGGGGGAGGTGAGCAGTTCTTC. Its protein is CARAISGGGEQFF.

The chain carries TRBV30 and TRBJ2-3, with 11 bases matching TRBD2. Unmatched junction bases numbered 6, after V lost 2 bases and J lost 5 bases. Germline V lookup: CDR1 GTSNPN, CDR2 SVGIG (reference sequence). The length of the CDR3 is 15 residues. CDR3 nucleotides: TGTGCCTGGAGTACTAGCGGGAGTATAATAGATACGCAGTATTTT. Residues: CAWSTSGSIIDTQYF.

This clone came up a few times. CDR3 in amino acids: CASSQEQVYEQYF. The CDR3 nucleotides are TGCGCCAGCAGCCAAGAACAGGTTTACGAGCAGTACTTC. This chain joins TRBV4-1 and TRBJ2-7; D may be TRBD1 (5 bases). Trimming shortened V by 0 bases and J by 4 bases, and 7 bases separated the two germline ends. In germline, CDR1 is MGHRA, CDR2 YSYEKL. This CDR3 comprises 13 residues.

Remarks on this clone: One end of the junction varies from germline; a read error may be responsible. This rearrangement joins TRBV20-1 to TRBJ1-2; D possibly corresponds to TRBD1 (6 bases). From germline, CDR1 is DFQATT and CDR2 SNEGSKA (reference sequence). This CDR3 region has 10 residues. CDR3 sequence (DNA): TGCAGTGCTAGAGGGACAGAGGTCCACTTC. This translates into CSARGTEVHF.

This clone was picked up a small number of times. The V call is TRBV29-1, the J call TRBJ2-3; weak D call: TRBD2 (6 bases). Germline CDR1 and CDR2: SQVTM and ANQGSEA. CDR3 length equals 13 residues. The ends were cut back, 7 bases at V and 3 bases at J, with 14 bases in the middle. The CDR3 DNA sequence: TGCAGCGGATCCGGGAGTTTGACAGATACGCAGTATTTT. Translated, it gives CSGSGSLTDTQYF.

This clone was counted between two and nine times. The chain has TRBV20-1 and TRBJ2-1; unclear D gene. Trimming stripped 2 bases from V and 7 bases from J, with 6 bases between. CDR1 DFQATT and CDR2 SNEGSKA come from the germline V gene (reference sequence). The CDR3 contains 11 residues. CDR3 in amino acids: CSARRPNEQFF. The CDR3 DNA sequence: TGCAGTGCTAGACGTCCGAATGAGCAGTTCTTC.